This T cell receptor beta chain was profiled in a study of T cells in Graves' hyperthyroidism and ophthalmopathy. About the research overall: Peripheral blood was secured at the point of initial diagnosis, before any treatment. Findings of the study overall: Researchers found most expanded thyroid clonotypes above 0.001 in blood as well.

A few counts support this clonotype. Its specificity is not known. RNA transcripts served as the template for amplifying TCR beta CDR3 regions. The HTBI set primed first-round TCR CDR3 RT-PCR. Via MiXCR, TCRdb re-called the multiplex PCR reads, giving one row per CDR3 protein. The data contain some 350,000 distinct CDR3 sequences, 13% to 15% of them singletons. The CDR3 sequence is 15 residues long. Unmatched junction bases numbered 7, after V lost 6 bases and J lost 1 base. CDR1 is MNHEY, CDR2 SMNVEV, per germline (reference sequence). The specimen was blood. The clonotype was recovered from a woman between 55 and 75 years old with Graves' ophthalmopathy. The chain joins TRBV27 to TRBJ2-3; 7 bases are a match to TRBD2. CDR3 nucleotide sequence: TGTGCCAGCAGGACGGGACTACCTCGCACAGATACGCAGTATTTT. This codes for CASRTGLPRTDTQYF.